This TCR beta chain was sequenced for a study of early T cells in non-severe SARS-CoV-2 infection. Across the study: Sequencing targeted bulk RNA from unsorted whole blood, leaving chains unpaired.

The CDR3 runs to 14 residues. V was shortened by 3 bases and J by 4 bases, with 9 bases between the two germline ends. Germline assignment: CDR1 SGHTA and CDR2 FQGTGA. cDNA molecules, individually, were tagged with unique molecular identifiers. TCRdb used MiXCR to reprocess the 5' RACE reads, holding one entry per CDR3 protein. The sample has some 57,000 distinct CDR3 sequences; 8% to 13% are singletons. J is TRBJ2-2 and V is TRBV7-3, with D perhaps matching TRBD2 (5 bases). The source material was whole blood. This TCR was recovered from an adult who was a healthcare worker with PCR-confirmed SARS-CoV-2 infection or an uninfected control (not recorded which). The DNA for the CDR3 is TGTGCCAGCAGCTTGGCCCGGGGCACCGGGGAGCTGTTTTTT. It is translated as CASSLARGTGELFF. The full variable domain, completed using reference TRBV7-3 and TRBJ2-2, is GAGVSQTPSNKVTEKGKYVELRCDPISGHTALYWYRQSLGQGPEFLIYFQGTGAADDSGLPNDRFFAVRPEGSVSTLKIQRTERGDSAVYLCASSLARGTGELFFGEGSRLTVL.